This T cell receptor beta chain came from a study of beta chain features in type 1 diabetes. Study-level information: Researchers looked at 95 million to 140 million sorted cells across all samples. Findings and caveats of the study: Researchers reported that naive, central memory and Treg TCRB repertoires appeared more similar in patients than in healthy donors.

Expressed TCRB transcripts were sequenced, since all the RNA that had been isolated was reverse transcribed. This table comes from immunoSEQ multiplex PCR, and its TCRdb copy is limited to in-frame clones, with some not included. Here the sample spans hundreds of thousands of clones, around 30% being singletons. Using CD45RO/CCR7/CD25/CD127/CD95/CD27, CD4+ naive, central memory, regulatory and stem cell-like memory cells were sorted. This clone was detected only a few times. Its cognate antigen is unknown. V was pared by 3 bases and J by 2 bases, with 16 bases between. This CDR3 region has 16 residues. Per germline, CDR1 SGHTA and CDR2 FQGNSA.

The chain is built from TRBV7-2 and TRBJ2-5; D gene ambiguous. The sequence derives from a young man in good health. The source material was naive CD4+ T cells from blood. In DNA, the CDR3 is TGTGCCAGCAGCTTGATTAGGCCGCCTATTCAAGAGACCCAGTACTTC. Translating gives CASSLIRPPIQETQYF. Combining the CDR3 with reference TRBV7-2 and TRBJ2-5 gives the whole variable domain GAGVSQSPSNKVTEKGKDVELRCDPISGHTALYWYRQSLGQGLEFLIYFQGNSAPDKSGLPSDRFSAERTGGSVSTLTIQRTQQEDSAVYLCASSLIRPPIQETQYFGPGTRLLVL.